This is a list of T cell receptor beta chains from one sample in a study of blood T cell repertoires in COVID-19. Assay: immunoSEQ multiplex PCR; the TCRdb copy retains only in-frame clones and omits some. The data show 200,000 to 300,000 clones, around nine tenths seen once. The sequenced sample consisted of peripheral blood. The receptors come from a woman in her sixties or seventies with active or convalescent COVID-19. Both conserved end residues are part of each CDR3. Fields, in order: D gene, J gene, clone size, V gene, CDR3 DNA, CDR3 protein. D genes are given only for firm matches. Clone size is stated in some rows and not others, as once, few, many or a class when expanded.

. | TRBJ2-7 | . | TRBV7-2 | TGTGCCAGCGGTCCGCCTGGGGGGTCCTACGAGCAGTACTTC | CASGPPGGSYEQYF
. | TRBJ1-1 | . | TRBV5-1 | TGCGCCAGCAGCTTATTAGTGAACACTGAAGCTTTCTTT | CASSLLVNTEAFF
. | TRBJ1-2 | . | TRBV7-9 | TGTGCCAGCAGCTTTGGGACATCGGACTATGGCTACACCTTC | CASSFGTSDYGYTF
TRBD2 | TRBJ2-1 | once | TRBV6-2/TRBV6-3 | TGTGCCAGCAGTTACTCGACCCTACTAGCGGGGGGGAGCAATGAGCAGTTCTTC | CASSYSTLLAGGSNEQFF
TRBD1 | TRBJ1-1 | . | TRBV7-9 | TGTGCCAGCAGCCGTTGGAGGGGGCGGATGAACACTGAAGCTTTCTTT | CASSRWRGRMNTEAFF
. | TRBJ2-3 | . | TRBV5-4 | TGTGCCAGCAGCTTAGTTGGCGGAGGAGATACGCAGTATTTT | CASSLVGGGDTQYF
. | TRBJ2-5 | . | TRBV5-1 | TGCGCCAGCAGCTTAGACTTTCAAGAGACCCAGTACTTC | CASSLDFQETQYF
TRBD2 | TRBJ2-3 | . | TRBV5-1 | TGCGCCAGCAGCTTAAGGACTAGCGGAAGCACAGATACGCAGTATTTT | CASSLRTSGSTDTQYF
. | TRBJ1-2 | . | TRBV6-5 | TGTGCCAGCACCGCTCCAGGGGCCGGCTACACCTTC | CASTAPGAGYTF
. | TRBJ2-7 | . | TRBV25-1 | TGTGCCACCGGGGGAGGTGGACTCTACGAGCAGTACTTC | CATGGGGLYEQYF
TRBD1 | TRBJ1-5 | few | TRBV3-1/TRBV3-2 | TGTGCCAGCAGTCGTATACAGGGGATTCAGCCCCAGCATTTT | CASSRIQGIQPQHF
TRBD2 | TRBJ2-2 | . | TRBV12-5 | TGTGCTAGTGGCGATTTAGCGGGGGTTCTGGGGGAGCTGTTTTTT | CASGDLAGVLGELFF
TRBD1 | TRBJ1-2 | . | TRBV9 | TGTGCCAGCAGCGGGGGGACAGTACATGGCTACACCTTC | CASSGGTVHGYTF
TRBD1 | TRBJ1-5 | . | TRBV24-1 | TGTGCCACCAGTGACACATCAGGCACAGGGGCGAGCAATCAGCCCCAGCATTTT | CATSDTSGTGASNQPQHF
TRBD1 | TRBJ2-2 | once | TRBV19 | TGTGCCAGTAGTGAGGGGGACAGGTACACCGGGGAGCTGTTTTTT | CASSEGDRYTGELFF
. | TRBJ1-2 | . | TRBV4-2 | TGTGCCAGCAGCCAAGACAAACCAACCTATGAGTATGGCTACACCTTC | CASSQDKPTYEYGYTF
. | TRBJ1-2 | . | TRBV7-8 | TGTGCCAGTTCCACGGGGGTGGGTGGCTACACCTTC | CASSTGVGGYTF
. | TRBJ1-4 | . | TRBV6-6 | TGTGCCAGCAGTCTCGACGGGGGAGGTGGGAAACTGTTTTTT | CASSLDGGGGKLFF
TRBD1 | TRBJ2-7 | . | TRBV24-1 | TGTGCCACCAGTGATTGGGACAGGGCGGGAGAGCAGTACTTC | CATSDWDRAGEQYF
. | TRBJ1-2 | . | TRBV6-5 | TGTGCCAGCAGTTACTCGGTCGGGGTTGGCTACACCTTC | CASSYSVGVGYTF
TRBD1 | TRBJ1-1 | . | TRBV18 | TGTGCCAGCTCACCGGCGGGACAGGGTTCGTTGGCTTTCTTT | CASSPAGQGSLAFF
. | TRBJ2-7 | . | TRBV19 | TGTGCCAGTAGTATAGGGCCAGCCTACGAGCAGTACTTC | CASSIGPAYEQYF
. | TRBJ1-1 | . | TRBV6-5 | TGTGCCAGCACCTCGGAGCTGAACACTGAAGCTTTCTTT | CASTSELNTEAFF
. | TRBJ1-6 | . | TRBV6-5 | TGTGCCAGCAGTTACTCGGACGGGAAAAATTCACCCCTCCACTTT | CASSYSDGKNSPLHF
. | TRBJ2-7 | . | TRBV19 | TGTGCCAGTAGCTATAGGGGTTCGGGACTCTACTTC | CASSYRGSGLYF
. | TRBJ2-5 | . | TRBV6-2/TRBV6-3 | TGTGCCAGCAGTTACGGAGTTGCGGGGCAAGAGACCCAGTACTTC | CASSYGVAGQETQYF
. | TRBJ1-1 | . | TRBV5-1 | TGCGCCAGCACCCTTCTCGGGGAGAACACTGAAGCTTTCTTT | CASTLLGENTEAFF
. | TRBJ2-2 | . | TRBV9 | TGTGCCAGCAGCGTAGAAGGGGGTAGGACCGGGGAGCTGTTTTTT | CASSVEGGRTGELFF
TRBD1 | TRBJ1-5 | once | TRBV29-1 | TGCAGCGTATCCGACAGGGCGTCTCAGCCCCAGCATTTT | CSVSDRASQPQHF
. | TRBJ1-2 | few | TRBV5-1 | TGCGCCAGCACCGCTGGGGGGGCGAGTGGCTACACCTTC | CASTAGGASGYTF
TRBD1 | TRBJ1-1 | . | TRBV5-1 | TGCGCCAGCAGACCCTCCTACAGGGGAGGAATGAACACTGAAGCTTTCTTT | CASRPSYRGGMNTEAFF
TRBD1 | TRBJ1-2 | . | TRBV4-3 | TGCGCCAGCAGCCAGGACGACAGGGGGACTTTCTATGGCTACACCTTC | CASSQDDRGTFYGYTF
. | TRBJ2-2 | once | TRBV2 | TGTGCCAGCAGGGACAACCTCCTTATGCTGTTTTTT | CASRDNLLMLFF
. | TRBJ2-5 | . | TRBV7-2 | TGTGCCAGCAGCTTACTTAGCGCGGTCAGGGGGACCCAGTACTTC | CASSLLSAVRGTQYF
TRBD1 | TRBJ1-5 | . | TRBV5-4 | TGTGCCAGCAGCCGGGGACAGGGCGGCAATCAGCCCCAGCATTTT | CASSRGQGGNQPQHF
. | TRBJ1-1 | . | TRBV27 | TGTGCCAGCAGTTCCGGACATCTGAACACTGAAGCTTTCTTT | CASSSGHLNTEAFF